Each of the 26 T cell receptor beta chains below was sequenced from the same sample in a study of blood T cell repertoires in COVID-19. Using immunoSEQ multiplex PCR, the repertoire was profiled, and TCRdb retains in-frame clones only, with some absent. The sample has about 30,000 clones, 70% to 90% seen once. Sequenced material: peripheral blood. All receptors derive from a man aged 55 to 69 with active COVID-19.

The V and J genes are TRBV13 and TRBJ1-2; D is possibly TRBD1 (5 bases). Germline lookup yields CDR1 PRHDT and CDR2 FYEKMQ (reference sequence). There are 14 residues in the CDR3. V gave up 5 bases and J gave up 4 bases, with 14 bases separating them. The CDR3 is CASSVSPGVYGYTF. The DNA for the CDR3 is TGTGCCAGCAGCGTAAGCCCGGGGGTCTATGGCTACACCTTC.

CDR3 DNA sequence: TGCGCCAGCAGCGGACTGAATACGCAGTATTTT. Translating gives CASSGLNTQYF. V usage is TRBV5-1 and J usage is TRBJ2-3; weak D call: TRBD2 (5 bases). The V and J ends lost 4 bases and 7 bases respectively, with 7 bases between them. The CDR3 has 11 residues. Germline CDR1 and CDR2: SGHRS and YFSETQ.

This clone was seen only a few times. The chain links TRBV21-1 to TRBJ2-1; TRBD2, the table's D call, was not compared with the DNA. TRBV21-1 is a documented pseudogene. The CDR3 covers 15 residues. Here the CDR3 reads CASWRTSGDYNEQFF. Written as DNA, the CDR3 is TGTGCCAGCTGGAGAACTAGCGGGGACTACAATGAGCAGTTCTTC.

J is TRBJ2-4 and V is TRBV12-3 or TRBV12-4; D is unresolved. This CDR3 contains 13 residues. Trimming stripped 6 bases from V and 5 bases from J, with 11 bases between. CDR3 sequence (DNA): TGTGCCAGCAGAAGCTCTCCCCAAAACATTCAGTACTTC. The encoded protein is CASRSSPQNIQYF.

The rearrangement links TRBV7-8 to TRBJ1-2, with TRBD1 matching over 8 bases. The length of the CDR3 is 13 residues. V trimming: 4 bases; J trimming: 8 bases; junction bases outside the gene matches: 6. Germline V gene lookup returns CDR1 SGHVS and CDR2 FQNEAQ. The DNA for the CDR3 is TGTGCCAGCAGCTCCCAGGGGGCTGGGGGCTACACCTTC. As protein: CASSSQGAGGYTF. The whole variable domain, remainder taken from reference TRBV7-8 and TRBJ1-2, is GAGVSQSPRYKVAKRGQDVALRCDPISGHVSLFWYQQALGQGPEFLTYFQNEAQLDKSGLPSDRFFAERPEGSVSTLKIQRTQQEDSAVYLCASSSQGAGGYTFGSGTRLTVV.

The J gene is TRBJ2-2, the V gene TRBV5-1; 7 bases fit TRBD1. The CDR3 has 16 amino acids. With V trimmed by 2 bases and J by 5 bases, 9 bases remained unmatched. Germline V CDR1 and CDR2: SGHRS, YFSETQ. CDR3 loop: CASSLPTGPGTGELFF. The CDR3 nucleotides read TGCGCCAGCAGCTTACCGACAGGGCCAGGGACCGGGGAGCTGTTTTTT.

The rearrangement uses TRBV10-2 and TRBJ2-1, with 7 bases identical to TRBD2. The CDR3 consists of 14 residues. The ends lost 5 bases at V and 6 bases at J; junction bases unmatched: 7. Germline CDR1 and CDR2: WSHSY and SAAADI. This chain's CDR3 is CASSPPSGLNEQFF. In DNA, the CDR3 is TGCGCCAGCAGTCCTCCTAGCGGCCTCAATGAGCAGTTCTTC.

This rearrangement joins TRBV6-5 to TRBJ1-3; D ambiguous. The V gene lost 7 bases and the J gene lost 7 bases, with 8 bases spanning the gap. The CDR3 extends over 11 amino acids. Looked up from germline, CDR1 is MNHEY and CDR2 is SVGAGI. The CDR3 reads CASTAGNTIYF. The CDR3 coding sequence is TGTGCCAGCACCGCCGGGAACACCATATATTTT.

The chain carries TRBV20-1 and TRBJ1-1; no clear D. The ends were cut back, 3 bases at V and 6 bases at J, with 5 bases in the middle. The CDR3 runs to 10 residues. From germline, CDR1 is DFQATT and CDR2 SNEGSKA (reference sequence). The CDR3 region is CSASRAEAFF. The CDR3 nucleotides read TGCAGTGCTAGCCGGGCTGAAGCTTTCTTT.

V usage is TRBV19 and J usage is TRBJ1-2, with D hard to call. Trimming shortened V by 5 bases and J by 5 bases, and 6 bases separated the two germline ends. CDR1 is LNHDA and CDR2 is SQIVND in the germline V gene (reference sequence). This CDR3 has 11 residues. As DNA, the CDR3 is TGTGCCAGTAGTCTGGCTTATGGCTACACCTTC. Protein: CASSLAYGYTF.

This chain joins TRBV7-8 and TRBJ2-5; 10 bases are a match to TRBD2. Germline V CDR1 and CDR2: SGHVS, FQNEAQ. This CDR3 is built from 17 residues. Trimming removed 2 bases from V and 5 bases from J; junction bases left unmatched: 11. This chain's CDR3 is CASSLSSGRGWGETQYF. The CDR3 nucleotides read TGTGCCAGCAGCTTATCCAGCGGGAGGGGATGGGGGGAGACCCAGTACTTC.

The chain is built from TRBV20-1 and TRBJ2-5, with D unclear. V lost 3 bases and J lost 2, with 4 bases in between. Germline V gives CDR1 DFQATT, CDR2 SNEGSKA (reference sequence). The CDR3 extends over 11 amino acids. DNA of the CDR3: TGCAGTGCTAGCCCTCAAGAGACCCAGTACTTC. Protein: CSASPQETQYF.

The V gene is TRBV28, the J gene TRBJ2-7; 7 positions agree with TRBD2. V lost 5 bases and J lost 0; bases outside the gene matches: 22. Germline assignment: CDR1 MDHEN and CDR2 SYDVKM. The CDR3 is made up of 20 amino acids. The CDR3 sequence: CASSPPPSGEYFLSSYEQYF. The CDR3 region has the DNA TGTGCCAGCAGTCCCCCCCCTAGCGGAGAGTATTTCTTGAGCTCCTACGAGCAGTACTTC. The whole variable domain, filled in from reference TRBV28 and TRBJ2-7, reads DVKVTQSSRYLVKRTGEKVFLECVQDMDHENMFWYRQDPGLGLRLIYFSYDVKMKEKGDIPEGYSVSREKKERFSLILESASTNQTSMYLCASSPPPSGEYFLSSYEQYFGPGTRLTVT.

The chain has TRBV9 and TRBJ1-3, with D uncertain. V was shortened by 4 bases and J by 3 bases, with 14 bases between the two germline ends. CDR1 and CDR2 (germline): SGDLS, YYNGEE. The CDR3 covers 15 residues. The CDR3, as DNA: TGTGCCAGCAGCCCCCCGGGAAGGAGTGGAAACACCATATATTTT. This gives the protein CASSPPGRSGNTIYF.

This chain uses TRBV6-5 with TRBJ1-5; 9 bases map to TRBD1. CDR1 and CDR2 from the germline V gene are MNHEY and SVGAGI. Trimming at V came to 2 bases and at J to 4 bases, leaving 0 bases not matched to a gene. This CDR3 has 14 amino acids. The CDR3 reads CASSYGQGNQPQHF. CDR3 DNA: TGTGCCAGCAGTTACGGACAGGGGAATCAGCCCCAGCATTTT.

The chain uses TRBV5-1 and TRBJ2-1, with 9 bases matching TRBD1. The CDR3 extends over 16 amino acids. V was pared by 3 bases and J by 6 bases, with 10 bases of the junction left unmatched. Looked up from germline, CDR1 is SGHRS and CDR2 is YFSETQ. The CDR3 DNA sequence: TGCGCCAGCAGCTCAAGTACAGGGGGCGGACGCAATGAGCAGTTCTTC. Its protein is CASSSSTGGGRNEQFF.

The chain has TRBV7-2 and TRBJ2-1; D is ambiguous. This CDR3 region has 15 residues. Trimming took 1 base from V and 0 from J, leaving 7 bases between them. The V gene's germline CDR1 is SGHTA and CDR2 FQGNSA. The CDR3 spells CASSLGGNSYNEQFF. DNA for the CDR3: TGTGCCAGCAGCTTAGGCGGAAACTCCTACAATGAGCAGTTCTTC.

The chain uses TRBV5-4 and TRBJ2-3; TRBD2 aligns across 11 bases. V was pared by 4 bases and J by 6 bases, with 13 bases of the junction left unmatched. From germline, CDR1 is SGHNT and CDR2 YYREEE (reference sequence). The CDR3 spans 17 residues. The CDR3 loop reads CASSLGTSGVKGDTQYF. The CDR3 coding sequence is TGTGCCAGCAGCCTCGGGACTAGCGGAGTTAAGGGGGATACGCAGTATTTT.

The chain links TRBV11-2 to TRBJ1-2; TRBD1 matches at 9 bases. Trimming at V came to 5 bases and at J to 8 bases, leaving 9 bases not matched to a gene. The CDR3 is 14 residues long. In germline, CDR1 is SGHAT, CDR2 FQNNGV. Written as DNA, the CDR3 is TGTGCCAGCAGCGAACGAGCGGACAGGGGCGGCTACACCTTC. Its protein is CASSERADRGGYTF.

The chain links TRBV9 to TRBJ2-1; TRBD2 agrees at 11 bases. With 4 bases clipped from V and 4 bases from J, the junction kept 7 bases outside the gene matches. CDR1 and CDR2 from the germline V gene are SGDLS and YYNGEE. The CDR3 is made up of 16 amino acids. The DNA of the CDR3 is TGTGCCAGCAGCTTGTGGACTAGCGGGTTTTACAATGAGCAGTTCTTC. Residues: CASSLWTSGFYNEQFF.

The J gene is TRBJ2-1, the V gene TRBV2; tentative D call: TRBD2 (6 bases). There are 14 residues in the CDR3. V was clipped by 4 bases and J by 8 bases, with 15 bases between them. Germline CDR1 is SNHLY and CDR2 is FYNNEI. CDR3 sequence reads: CASSVVLANHEQFF. CDR3 sequence (DNA): TGTGCCAGCAGTGTCGTACTAGCCAACCATGAGCAGTTCTTC.

This clone was recorded only once. V gene TRBV7-6 combines with J gene TRBJ2-5; 12 bases align to TRBD2. Germline V gene data show CDR1 as SGHVS and CDR2 as FNYEAQ. The trim removed 5 bases at V and 2 bases at J, leaving 21 bases unmatched. The CDR3 contains 21 residues. CDR3 coding DNA: TGTGCCAGCAGCATGACGAAGGGGTGGCTAGCGGGAGGGCCAAGGCAAGAGACCCAGTACTTC. Translating gives CASSMTKGWLAGGPRQETQYF.

The genes are TRBV2 and TRBJ2-5; perhaps TRBD2 as D (6 bases). V was pared by 5 bases and J by 4 bases, with 8 bases between. There are 12 residues in the CDR3. In germline, CDR1 is SNHLY, CDR2 FYNNEI. CDR3 nucleotide sequence: TGTGCCAGCAGTTTAGCGGTAGAGACCCAGTACTTC. It specifies CASSLAVETQYF. Filled out from reference TRBV2 and TRBJ2-5, the complete variable domain reads EPEVTQTPSHQVTQMGQEVILRCVPISNHLYFYWYRQILGQKVEFLVSFYNNEISEKSEIFDDQFSVERPDGSNFTLKIRSTKLEDSAMYFCASSLAVETQYFGPGTRLLVL.

The chain employs TRBV19 and TRBJ2-2; the match to TRBD2 covers 13 bases. The germline V gene encodes CDR1 LNHDA and CDR2 SQIVND (reference sequence). V lost 8 bases to trimming and J lost 5 bases; unmatched junction nucleotides: 17. The CDR3 has 19 amino acids. The CDR3 sequence: CASDKGLAGISIGTGELFF. CDR3 DNA: TGTGCCAGTGACAAGGGACTAGCGGGAATATCTATTGGGACCGGGGAGCTGTTTTTT.

The genes are TRBV3-1 (or the pseudogene TRBV3-2) and TRBJ2-1, with D unresolved. The CDR3 contains 14 residues. The germline gives CDR1 LGHDT, CDR2 YNNKEL (reference sequence). Trimming pared 3 bases from V and 1 base from J, leaving 7 bases between. The CDR3 spells CASSQAASYNEQFF. The CDR3 bases are TGTGCCAGCAGCCAGGCGGCTTCCTACAATGAGCAGTTCTTC.

The V and J genes are TRBV6-5 and TRBJ1-1; D not certain. Germline CDR1 MNHEY, CDR2 SVGAGI. Trimming removed 0 bases from V and 0 bases from J, with 8 bases in between. CDR3 length: 15 residues. The CDR3 DNA is TGTGCCAGCAGTTACTCGGGCAGATTGAACACTGAAGCTTTCTTT. This translates into CASSYSGRLNTEAFF.